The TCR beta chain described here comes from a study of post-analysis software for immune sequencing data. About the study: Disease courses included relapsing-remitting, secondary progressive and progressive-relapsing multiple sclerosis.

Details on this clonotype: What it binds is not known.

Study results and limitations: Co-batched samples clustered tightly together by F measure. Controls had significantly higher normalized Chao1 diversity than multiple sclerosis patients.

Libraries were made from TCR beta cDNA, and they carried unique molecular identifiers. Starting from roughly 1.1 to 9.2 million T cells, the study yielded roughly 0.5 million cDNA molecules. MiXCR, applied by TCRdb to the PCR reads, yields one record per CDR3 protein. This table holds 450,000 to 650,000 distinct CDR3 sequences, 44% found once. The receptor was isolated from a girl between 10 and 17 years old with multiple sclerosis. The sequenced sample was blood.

The CDR3 sequence: CASSSTARTEDTQYF. DNA for the CDR3: TGTGCCAGCAGCTCCACGGCCCGTACGGAAGATACGCAGTATTTT. The V call is TRBV9, the J call TRBJ2-3; no definite D call. The germline CDR1 and CDR2 sequences are SGDLS and YYNGEE. V lost 4 bases and J lost 5, with 17 bases in between. The CDR3 is made up of 15 amino acids.